This entry features one T cell receptor (beta chain) sequence. Its antigen is unidentified. Other nucleotide sequences from this sample produce the same CDR3. The germline CDR1 and CDR2 sequences are GTSNPN and SVGIG (reference sequence). The V and J ends lost 3 bases and 2 bases respectively, with 8 bases between them. The CDR3 is 12 residues long. The record originates from a study of beta chain features in type 1 diabetes. Study in general: On cell yields, gender and age, patients and healthy donors were similar. Study findings and constraints: A moderate, significant TCRB CDR3 shortening appeared in type 1 diabetes across four CD4+ subsets.

The authors reverse transcribed all of the isolated RNA, so sequencing captured expressed TCRB transcripts. Method: immunoSEQ multiplex PCR; TCRdb's copy keeps in-frame clones and lacks some. Among hundreds of thousands of clones listed, over 12% were seen once. Via the markers CD45RO/CCR7/CD25/CD127/CD95/CD27, stem cell-like memory, regulatory, central memory and naive CD4+ cells were sorted. The chain couples TRBV30 to TRBJ2-7, with D possibly matching TRBD2 (5 bases). The sample comprised naive CD4+ T cells from blood. The TCR originated in a man younger than 35 with type 1 diabetes. The DNA of the CDR3 is TGTGCCTGGAGCGCCGGGGCCTACGAGCAGTACTTC. This encodes CAWSAGAYEQYF.